The present TCR beta chain was sequenced within a study of T cells in Graves' hyperthyroidism and ophthalmopathy. Germline V gene sequence: CDR1 MDHEN, CDR2 SYDVKM. V gave up 3 bases and J gave up 0 bases, with 8 bases separating them. The CDR3 runs to 14 residues. This clonotype has at least ten counts. Its antigen is undetermined. Study-level findings and limits: Ophthalmopathy was separated from stable hyperthyroidism by a 13 V-J model.

Researchers amplified the TCR beta CDR3 regions from RNA transcripts. First-round RT-PCR with HTBI primers amplified the TCR CDR3 region. MiXCR was run by TCRdb on the multiplex PCR reads, yielding one entry per CDR3 protein. Among about 180,000 distinct CDR3 sequences listed, around 15% were seen once. The TCR comes from a woman in her forties or fifties with Graves' hyperthyroidism. Sequencing input: blood. J is TRBJ1-2 and V is TRBV28; D gene uncertain. The CDR3 sequence: CASSLVLANYGYTF. CDR3 DNA sequence: TGTGCCAGCAGTTTGGTGTTAGCTAACTATGGCTACACCTTC.